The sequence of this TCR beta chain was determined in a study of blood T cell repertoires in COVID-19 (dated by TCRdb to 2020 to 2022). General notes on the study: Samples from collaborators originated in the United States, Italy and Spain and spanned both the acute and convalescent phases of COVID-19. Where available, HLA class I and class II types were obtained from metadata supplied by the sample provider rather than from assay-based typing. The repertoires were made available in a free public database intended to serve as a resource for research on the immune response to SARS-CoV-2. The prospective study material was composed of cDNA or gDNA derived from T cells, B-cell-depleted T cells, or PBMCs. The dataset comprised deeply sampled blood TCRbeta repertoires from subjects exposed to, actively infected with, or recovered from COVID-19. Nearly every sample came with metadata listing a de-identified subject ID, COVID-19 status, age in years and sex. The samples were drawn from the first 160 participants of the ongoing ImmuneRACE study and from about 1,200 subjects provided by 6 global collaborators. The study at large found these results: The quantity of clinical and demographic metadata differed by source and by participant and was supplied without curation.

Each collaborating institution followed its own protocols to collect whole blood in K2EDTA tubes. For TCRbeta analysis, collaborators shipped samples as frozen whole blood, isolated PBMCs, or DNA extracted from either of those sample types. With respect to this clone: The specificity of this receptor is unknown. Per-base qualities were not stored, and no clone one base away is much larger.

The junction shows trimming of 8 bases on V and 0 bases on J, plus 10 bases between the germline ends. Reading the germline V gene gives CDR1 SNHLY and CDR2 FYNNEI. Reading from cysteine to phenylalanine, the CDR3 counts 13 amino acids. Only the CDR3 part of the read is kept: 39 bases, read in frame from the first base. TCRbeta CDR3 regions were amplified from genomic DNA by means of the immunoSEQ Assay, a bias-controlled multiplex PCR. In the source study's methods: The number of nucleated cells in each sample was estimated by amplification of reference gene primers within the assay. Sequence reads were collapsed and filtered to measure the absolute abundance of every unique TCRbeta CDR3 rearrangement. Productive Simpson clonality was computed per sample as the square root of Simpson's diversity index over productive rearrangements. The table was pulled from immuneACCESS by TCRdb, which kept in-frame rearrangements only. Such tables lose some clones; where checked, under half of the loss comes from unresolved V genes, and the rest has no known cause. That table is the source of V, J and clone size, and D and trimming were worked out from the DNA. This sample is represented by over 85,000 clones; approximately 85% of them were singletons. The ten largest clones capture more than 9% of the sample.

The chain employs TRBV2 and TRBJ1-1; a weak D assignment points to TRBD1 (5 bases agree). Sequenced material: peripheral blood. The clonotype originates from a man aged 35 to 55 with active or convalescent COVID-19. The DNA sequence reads TGTGCCAGCGCCATAGGGGTGAACACTGAAGCTTTCTTT. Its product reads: CASAIGVNTEAFF.